A single T cell receptor beta chain is shown here with its context. Its antigen is unknown. Primers used in a second PCR of roughly 6 to 11 cycles were a sample-barcoded 5' primer and a J-beta primer mix. In TCRdb, the 5' RACE reads were re-called with MiXCR into one record per CDR3 protein. The sample holds some 760,000 distinct CDR3 sequences, approximately 25% seen once. This sample stems from a study of blood T cells in healthy people across ages. Study-level points and caveats: Among long-lived donors, naive CD4+ cells were more numerous and diversity higher than in aged donors.

The germline V gene encodes CDR1 SQVTM and CDR2 ANQGSEA. The CDR3 spans 14 residues. Trimming pared 1 base from V and 5 bases from J, leaving 14 bases between. These data were likewise used in another study, on T cells of mothers and their children.

Sequencing was done on a sample of blood. The source of this sequence is a boy aged 5 to 17 in good health. V is TRBV29-1 and J is TRBJ1-1; D remains unclear. Here the CDR3 reads CSVEGGVGYTEAFF. CDR3 nucleotide sequence: TGCAGCGTTGAAGGTGGAGTGGGGTATACTGAAGCTTTCTTT.